What follows are 15 T cell receptor beta chains derived from one specimen sequenced in a study of control samples from healthy donors and cancer patients. Generated by immunoSEQ multiplex PCR, the TCRdb table keeps only in-frame clones and is missing some. The sample has more than 95,000 clones; over 85% are singletons. The sequenced sample consisted of blood. These receptors were obtained from a man between 25 and 39 years old in good health.

The chain is built from TRBV28 and TRBJ1-5, with D possibly TRBD1 on 5 matching bases. The V end was cut by 9 bases, the J end by 0 bases, with 9 bases between. Germline V gene sequence: CDR1 MDHEN, CDR2 SYDVKM. The length of the CDR3 is 13 residues. Here the CDR3 DNA reads TGTGCCAGTGAAGGGGATAGCAATCAGCCCCAGCATTTT. Translating it yields CASEGDSNQPQHF.

The chain's CDR3 is CASSLLRNNEKLFF. In DNA form, the CDR3 reads TGTGCCAGCAGCTTGTTAAGAAATAATGAAAAACTGTTTTTT. V gene TRBV5-6 combines with J gene TRBJ1-4; D unresolved. V was trimmed by 1 base and J by 4 bases, leaving 8 bases between them. Germline V lookup: CDR1 SGHDT, CDR2 YYEEEE. The CDR3 runs to 14 residues.

This clone was observed once. This chain connects TRBV5-1 to TRBJ1-1, with D maybe TRBD1 (6 bases). There are 17 residues in the CDR3. V was shortened by 4 bases and J by 7 bases, with 26 bases between the two germline ends. CDR1 is SGHRS, CDR2 YFSETQ, per germline. In DNA, the CDR3 is TGCGCCAGCAGCCCAGGGCCTCCGGGGGCCATAACGAATGAAGCTTTCTTT. Its translation is CASSPGPPGAITNEAFF.

The chain combines TRBV5-1 with TRBJ2-3; D might be TRBD1 (6 bases). CDR3 length equals 15 residues. Germline V lookup: CDR1 SGHRS, CDR2 YFSETQ. The V end lost 0 bases, the J end lost 2 bases, and 10 bases lay between the germline ends. This chain's CDR3 is CASSLEGQPTDTQYF. The CDR3 bases are TGCGCCAGCAGCTTGGAAGGACAGCCCACAGATACGCAGTATTTT.

The gene calls are TRBV5-6 and TRBJ1-5; D call uncertain. From germline, CDR1 is SGHDT and CDR2 YYEEEE. Trimming took off 0 bases at V and 4 bases at J, with 14 bases between the two ends. This CDR3 region has 16 residues. The CDR3 sequence: CASSLGFQAHNQPQHF. The DNA for the CDR3 is TGTGCCAGCAGCTTGGGGTTCCAGGCTCATAATCAGCCCCAGCATTTT.

This clone was seen a single time. The rearrangement uses TRBV9 and TRBJ2-3; no clear D. Per the germline V gene, CDR1 is SGDLS and CDR2 is YYNGEE. The CDR3 totals 14 residues. Trimming removed 4 bases from V and 4 bases from J, with 13 bases in between. The CDR3 DNA reads as TGTGCCAGCAGCACATATTGGAGCGCAGATACGCAGTATTTT. Translating gives CASSTYWSADTQYF.

This clone was seen only once. The chain links TRBV7-3 to TRBJ2-5, with 10 bases fitting TRBD2. With 2 bases clipped from V and 5 bases from J, the junction kept 8 bases outside the gene matches. Germline V lookup: CDR1 SGHTA, CDR2 FQGTGA. This CDR3 contains 16 residues. In nucleotides, the CDR3 is TGTGCCAGCAGCTTAGGGGTAGCGGGGGGCGCGGAGACCCAGTACTTC. It yields the protein CASSLGVAGGAETQYF.

The chain combines TRBV4-1 with TRBJ1-5; D is ambiguous. The V gene lost 6 bases and the J gene lost 4 bases, with 22 bases spanning the gap. Germline values: CDR1 MGHRA, CDR2 YSYEKL. This CDR3 spans 17 amino acids. The CDR3 bases are TGCGCCAGCAGTCTTCGATATCCAACAGAAGGGAATCAGCCCCAGCATTTT. This sequence encodes CASSLRYPTEGNQPQHF.

This chain links TRBV12-5 with TRBJ2-1; 7 positions match TRBD1. This CDR3 contains 15 residues. The V gene end was trimmed by 6 bases and the J gene end by 6 bases; junction bases not matched to a gene: 11. Germline CDR1 and CDR2: LGHNT and FRNRAP. The CDR3 DNA reads as TGTGCTAGTGGCCCCTCGACAGGGTGGGTCAATGAGCAGTTCTTC. It is translated as CASGPSTGWVNEQFF.

J is TRBJ1-2 and V is TRBV2, with unresolved D. V lost 3 bases, J lost 0 bases, and 2 bases lay in between. The CDR3 spans 12 residues. Germline CDR1 reads SNHLY; CDR2 reads FYNNEI. CDR3 region: CASSEANYGYTF. The CDR3 nucleotides read TGTGCCAGCAGTGAGGCTAACTATGGCTACACCTTC.

The chain is built from TRBV25-1 and TRBJ1-1; 7 positions match TRBD1. This CDR3 has 14 amino acids. Trimming took 4 bases from V and 0 from J; bases not matched to a gene: 2. Per germline, CDR1 MGHDK and CDR2 SYGVNS. CDR3 nucleotides: TGTGCCAGCAGTGCTGACAGGGTGAACACTGAAGCTTTCTTT. Translation gives CASSADRVNTEAFF.

The chain recombines TRBV12-5 with TRBJ2-3, with 7 bases that match TRBD1. CDR1 and CDR2 (germline): LGHNT, FRNRAP. This CDR3 comprises 18 residues. J was trimmed by 3 bases and V by 5 bases; bases with no gene match: 17. The CDR3 here is CASGGSLGTVSGTDTQYF. The CDR3 DNA follows: TGTGCTAGTGGTGGATCCCTCGGGACAGTCTCTGGGACAGATACGCAGTATTTT.

The chain employs TRBV5-6 and TRBJ1-4, with a possible D match to TRBD1 (5 bases). Trimming took off 1 base at V and 5 bases at J, with 9 bases between the two ends. The CDR3 has 14 amino acids. Per germline, CDR1 SGHDT and CDR2 YYEEEE. The CDR3 region is CASSLRGVNEKLFF. The CDR3 DNA reads TGTGCCAGCAGCTTGAGAGGGGTAAATGAAAAACTGTTTTTT. The full variable domain, with the rest looked up from reference TRBV5-6 and TRBJ1-4, is DAGVTQSPTHLIKTRGQQVTLRCSPKSGHDTVSWYQQALGQGPQFIFQYYEEEERQRGNFPDRFSGHQFPNYSSELNVNALLLGDSALYLCASSLRGVNEKLFFGSGTQLSVL.

This clone was observed a handful of times. The J gene is TRBJ1-6, the V gene TRBV7-8; D unclear. The CDR3 covers 12 residues. Between the trimmed V and J ends, which lost 5 bases and 14 bases, there was a span of 13 bases. Germline CDR1 SGHVS, CDR2 FQNEAQ. This CDR3 reads CASSQDRRTLHF. The CDR3 nucleotides read TGTGCCAGCAGCCAGGACCGGCGCACCCTCCACTTT.

The chain uses TRBV13 and TRBJ1-1; D perhaps matches TRBD1 (6 bases). Trimming pared 5 bases from V and 0 bases from J, leaving 13 bases between. This CDR3 spans 15 amino acids. Germline lookup yields CDR1 PRHDT and CDR2 FYEKMQ (reference sequence). DNA for the CDR3: TGTGCCAGCAGCCATTTGGACAGCCTGAACACTGAAGCTTTCTTT. Its protein product is CASSHLDSLNTEAFF.